By share, the clone carrying this TCR beta chain counts as medium-sized. Noted time point: sample taken at primary tumor resection. No cells were sorted before sequencing. The whole RNA sequenced was extracted from tumor, nontumor lung or frozen PBMC. These data originate in a study of spatial heterogeneity in lung cancer. Across the whole study: Consistently, beta-chain sequences turned up in larger numbers than alpha-chain sequences did.

Every TCR cDNA molecule bore a unique molecular identifier. TCRdb ran MiXCR on the 5' RACE reads and lists one entry per CDR3 protein. The sample shows 2,500 to 3,500 distinct CDR3 sequences, 4.7% of them seen only once. The sequencing used normal lung tissue next to the tumor, collected at surgery. This receptor was taken from a male donor with early-stage non-small cell lung cancer.

The CDR3: CASSQLRETGELFF. The CDR3 coding sequence is TGTGCCAGCAGCCAATTAAGGGAAACCGGGGAGCTGTTTTTT. This chain links TRBV16 with TRBJ2-2; D gene ambiguous. Between the trimmed V and J ends, which lost 1 base and 5 bases, there was a span of 8 bases. The CDR3 has 14 amino acids. Looked up from germline, CDR1 is KGHSY and CDR2 is FQNENV.